Presented here are 17 T cell receptor beta chains from one specimen sequenced in a study of beta chain features in type 1 diabetes. Broader study findings: The study found moderately but significantly shorter TCRB CDR3s in all four CD4+ subsets of Type 1 diabetes patients.

Every bit of the isolated RNA underwent reverse transcription, so sequencing read expressed TCRB transcripts. Only in-frame clones appear in the TCRdb table, and some are missing; sequencing was by immunoSEQ multiplex PCR. The sample shows over 150,000 clones, around 7.8% of them seen only once. No antigen has been assigned to these receptors. Sample: central memory CD4+ T cells from blood. The origin of the receptors is a woman in her forties with type 1 diabetes.

This clone was seen only a few times. This sequence joins TRBV6-1 and TRBJ2-1; a possible D gene is TRBD1 (6 bases). V shed 7 bases and J shed 1 base, with 14 bases lying between them. Germline V CDR1 and CDR2: MNHNS, SASEGT. The CDR3 consists of 15 residues. The DNA of the CDR3 is TGTGCCAGCATCGGACAGTTGGGGTCCTACAATGAGCAGTTCTTC. Protein: CASIGQLGSYNEQFF.

The CDR3: CASRLRTSGMEYF. CDR3 in DNA: TGTGCCAGCAGACTTCGGACTAGCGGAATGGAGTATTTT. The V gene is TRBV6-5, the J gene TRBJ2-3; the match to TRBD2 covers 10 bases. CDR1 MNHEY and CDR2 SVGAGI come from the germline V gene. The V gene end was trimmed by 6 bases and the J gene end by 13 bases; junction bases not matched to a gene: 10. The CDR3 runs to 13 residues.

This clone occurred a few times. This rearrangement joins TRBV6-6 to TRBJ1-3; no clear D. The germline gives CDR1 MNHNY, CDR2 SVGAGI (reference sequence). The CDR3 length is 13 residues. V lost 4 bases and J 9 bases, leaving 13 bases between the germline ends. This chain's CDR3 is CASSSPQIGTIYF. Here the CDR3 DNA reads TGTGCCAGCAGTTCCCCGCAAATCGGCACCATATATTTT.

Many counts were recorded for this clone. The chain recombines TRBV7-8 with TRBJ1-5; D uncertain. This CDR3 region has 13 residues. From germline, CDR1 is SGHVS and CDR2 FQNEAQ. V was trimmed by 4 bases and J by 7 bases, leaving 11 bases between them. The CDR3 region is CASSYGVDQPQHF. The CDR3 DNA sequence: TGTGCCAGCAGCTACGGGGTGGACCAGCCCCAGCATTTT.

The J gene is TRBJ1-2, the V gene TRBV4-1; 9 nucleotides align to TRBD1. Per the germline V gene, CDR1 is MGHRA and CDR2 is YSYEKL. This CDR3 has 14 amino acids. Trimming took 2 bases from V and 8 from J; bases not matched to a gene: 6. For the CDR3, the DNA is TGCGCCAGCAGCCAACCGGGACAGGGTTACGGCTACACCTTC. Protein product: CASSQPGQGYGYTF.

This chain uses TRBV7-9 with TRBJ2-3; maybe TRBD2 (5 bases). Germline V gene lookup returns CDR1 SEHNR and CDR2 FQNEAQ (reference sequence). Trimming pared 1 base from V and 1 base from J, leaving 6 bases between. The CDR3 totals 14 residues. The CDR3 DNA sequence: TGTGCCAGCAGCTTAGACGGGGGCACAGATACGCAGTATTTT. Its translation is CASSLDGGTDTQYF.

V and J are TRBV29-1 and TRBJ2-3; TRBD2 agrees at 8 bases. Losses at the gene ends were 6 bases for V and 5 bases for J; bases not matched to a gene: 4. Per germline, CDR1 SQVTM and CDR2 ANQGSEA. The length of the CDR3 is 12 residues. The CDR3 DNA sequence: TGCAGCGTCGGGGGGGTAGGAGATACGCAGTATTTT. Amino acid sequence: CSVGGVGDTQYF.

The chain combines TRBV9 with TRBJ2-5, with 8 bases lining up with TRBD2. Trimming at V came to 0 bases and at J to 7 bases, leaving 5 bases not matched to a gene. This CDR3 spans 14 amino acids. Germline V gene sequence: CDR1 SGDLS, CDR2 YYNGEE. CDR3 loop: CASSVGGRRGTQYF. CDR3 bases: TGTGCCAGCAGCGTAGGCGGGAGGAGAGGGACCCAGTACTTC.

A few counts support this clone. The genes are TRBV7-8 and TRBJ1-1; the D gene is possibly TRBD1 (5 bases). The CDR3 runs to 14 residues. Germline-derived CDR1 and CDR2 are SGHVS and FQNEAQ. Trimming removed 1 base at V and 5 bases at J, with 11 bases between. CDR3 sequence: CASSLVGGATEAFF. The CDR3 coding sequence is TGTGCCAGCAGCTTAGTAGGAGGGGCGACTGAAGCTTTCTTT.

This chain's CDR3 is CASILAGGPGEQFF. The DNA of the CDR3 is TGTGCCAGCATACTAGCGGGAGGGCCTGGTGAGCAGTTCTTC. V usage is TRBV2 and J usage is TRBJ2-1, with 13 bases fitting TRBD2. V lost 7 bases and J lost 9; bases outside the gene matches: 6. CDR3 length: 14 residues. Germline CDR1 SNHLY, CDR2 FYNNEI.

The J gene is TRBJ1-1, the V gene TRBV5-1; a weak D match, TRBD1 (5 bases). The V end lost 6 bases, the J end lost 2 bases, and 11 bases lay between the germline ends. The CDR3 runs to 13 residues. Germline loops: CDR1 SGHRS, CDR2 YFSETQ. The CDR3 reads CASTKTANTEAFF. CDR3 nucleotide sequence: TGCGCCAGCACCAAGACAGCAAACACTGAAGCTTTCTTT.

This clone was seen only a few times. V and J are TRBV7-2 and TRBJ2-5; 12 bases are shared with TRBD2. This CDR3 comprises 15 residues. V dropped 4 bases and J dropped 5; count of bases not matched to a gene: 5. Per the germline V gene, CDR1 is SGHTA and CDR2 is FQGNSA. The CDR3 DNA sequence: TGTGCCAGCAGCTCTAGCGGGGGGGGCGCGGAGACCCAGTACTTC. Protein: CASSSSGGGAETQYF.

This rearrangement joins TRBV7-3 to TRBJ1-2; D may be TRBD1 (6 bases). This CDR3 has 15 amino acids. V gave up 4 bases and J gave up 2 bases, with 14 bases separating them. CDR1 is SGHTA, CDR2 FQGTGA, per germline. CDR3 DNA sequence: TGTGCCAGCAGCTCCAACGGTGGGGGCAACTATGGCTACACCTTC. Translating gives CASSSNGGGNYGYTF.

This rearrangement joins TRBV7-8 to TRBJ1-1; a weak D match, TRBD1 (6 bases). The CDR3 totals 15 residues. Germline CDR1 reads SGHVS; CDR2 reads FQNEAQ. Trimming took off 3 bases at V and 4 bases at J, with 15 bases between the two ends. The CDR3 DNA reads TGTGCCAGCAGCTTTGAACGGACAGATTCCACTGAAGCTTTCTTT. Amino acid sequence: CASSFERTDSTEAFF. The full variable domain, its missing parts supplied by reference TRBV7-8 and TRBJ1-1, is GAGVSQSPRYKVAKRGQDVALRCDPISGHVSLFWYQQALGQGPEFLTYFQNEAQLDKSGLPSDRFFAERPEGSVSTLKIQRTQQEDSAVYLCASSFERTDSTEAFFGQGTRLTVV.

This clone was observed a few times. The chain has TRBV9 and TRBJ1-6; D may be TRBD1 (6 bases). CDR3 length equals 15 residues. Trimming cost V 0 bases and J 6 bases, with 10 bases left between them. Germline loops: CDR1 SGDLS, CDR2 YYNGEE. The CDR3 bases are TGTGCCAGCAGCGTAGCCCCACAGGGTAATTCACCCCTCCACTTT. The encoded protein is CASSVAPQGNSPLHF.

V is TRBV5-1 and J is TRBJ2-7, with TRBD2 as a possible D gene (6 bases). The CDR3 loop spans 15 amino acids. Trimming took 3 bases from V and 2 from J, leaving 15 bases between them. CDR1 is SGHRS and CDR2 is YFSETQ in the germline V gene. For the CDR3, the DNA is TGCGCCAGCAGCTCTCCTCTGACTAGACCCTACGAGCAGTACTTC. This encodes CASSSPLTRPYEQYF.

V gene TRBV19 combines with J gene TRBJ2-5; 7 nucleotides agree with TRBD1. After removal of 5 bases from V and 2 bases from J, the junction contained 5 bases not matched to a gene. In germline, CDR1 is LNHDA, CDR2 SQIVND (reference sequence). The CDR3 contains 14 residues. The CDR3 DNA is TGTGCCAGTAGTCCTGACAGGGTACAAGAGACCCAGTACTTC. Amino acids: CASSPDRVQETQYF.